The 17 T cell receptor beta chains given below trace back to one sample, sequenced in a study of T-cell reconstitution after alpha-beta-depleted transplantation in children. Molecular barcoding with unique molecular identifiers was used for the TCRbeta library. Using its own MiXCR run on the PCR reads, TCRdb lists one record per CDR3 protein. The table has under 250,000 distinct CDR3 sequences, about a sixth seen once; the top ten hold around 45%. The source was PBMCs, mostly from graft donor cells, collected 360 days after TCRalphabeta/CD19-depleted stem cell transplant. These receptors all come from a male patient aged 2-15 years who had a stem cell transplant for acute lymphoblastic leukemia, so the T cells may come from the graft donor.

The chain couples TRBV25-1 to TRBJ2-5; TRBD2 aligns across 8 bases. Germline CDR1 reads MGHDK; CDR2 reads SYGVNS. V lost 6 bases and J lost 2; bases outside the gene matches: 14. This CDR3 region has 17 residues. In DNA, the CDR3 is TGTGCCAGCAGCCCCGCGGGGGGCGGTAAGGGGCAAGAGACCCAGTACTTC. Its protein is CASSPAGGGKGQETQYF.

This clonotype was detected a few times. The chain has TRBV5-1 and TRBJ2-1; 7 nucleotides agree with TRBD1. Germline V gene data show CDR1 as SGHRS and CDR2 as YFSETQ. The CDR3 contains 13 residues. The trim removed 4 bases at V and 6 bases at J, leaving 4 bases unmatched. The CDR3 here is CASSRDSTNEQFF. The DNA of the CDR3 is TGCGCCAGCAGCCGGGACAGCACCAATGAGCAGTTCTTC. The full variable domain, its missing parts supplied by reference TRBV5-1 and TRBJ2-1, is KAGVTQTPRYLIKTRGQQVTLSCSPISGHRSVSWYQQTPGQGLQFLFEYFSETQRNKGNFPGRFSGRQFSNSRSEMNVSTLELGDSALYLCASSRDSTNEQFFGPGTRLTVL.

This clonotype was recorded a few times. The chain carries TRBV20-1 and TRBJ1-1; D remains ambiguous. The CDR3 is made up of 13 amino acids. The germline V gene encodes CDR1 DFQATT and CDR2 SNEGSKA (reference sequence). Trimming took off 3 bases at V and 6 bases at J, with 14 bases between the two ends. The CDR3: CSASRLPRPEAFF. For the CDR3, the DNA is TGCAGTGCTAGCCGCCTCCCAAGGCCTGAAGCTTTCTTT.

V usage is TRBV5-1 and J usage is TRBJ2-2; maybe TRBD1 (5 bases). CDR1 is SGHRS and CDR2 is YFSETQ in the germline V gene. V gave up 1 base and J gave up 6 bases, with 13 bases separating them. This CDR3 contains 15 residues. CDR3 DNA: TGCGCCAGCAGCTTGATTAGGGGCTCGCCCGGGGAGCTGTTTTTT. It codes for CASSLIRGSPGELFF.

This clonotype occurred a few times. The chain links TRBV7-6 to TRBJ2-7; TRBD2 matches 8 bases. Germline V gene lookup returns CDR1 SGHVS and CDR2 FNYEAQ. The junction had 15 bases not matched to a gene; V was cut back by 1 base and J by 7 bases. The CDR3 runs to 17 residues. The CDR3 nucleotides are TGTGCCAGCAGCTTAGACCCTGGACTAGCTGCAGGATGGGAGCAGTACTTC. This translates into CASSLDPGLAAGWEQYF.

The chain has TRBV29-1 and TRBJ2-6; no clear D gene. The V end lost 3 bases, the J end lost 0 bases, and 15 bases lay between the germline ends. Germline lookup yields CDR1 SQVTM and CDR2 ANQGSEA. The CDR3 has 17 residues. The CDR3 spells CSVEEKGRPSGANVLTF. DNA for the CDR3: TGCAGCGTTGAGGAGAAAGGCCGACCCTCTGGGGCCAACGTCCTGACTTTC.

As DNA, the CDR3 is TGTGCCAGCAGAGCTAGCGGGGAGTACAATGAGCAGTTCTTC. Amino acids: CASRASGEYNEQFF. This chain uses TRBV6-2 or TRBV6-3 with TRBJ2-1; 9 bases are a match to TRBD2. V was pared by 6 bases and J by 4 bases, with 4 bases of the junction left unmatched. The CDR3 is made up of 14 amino acids. Germline V gives CDR1 MNHEY, CDR2 SVGEGT.

Here the CDR3 reads CASSATSGNPYNEQFF. The CDR3 DNA reads TGTGCCAGCAGTGCTACTAGCGGGAACCCCTACAATGAGCAGTTCTTC. The chain combines TRBV27 with TRBJ2-1, with 10 nucleotides matching TRBD2. V shed 5 bases and J 2 bases; nucleotides not matched to a gene: 6. CDR1 and CDR2 (germline): MNHEY, SMNVEV (reference sequence). The CDR3 is 16 residues long.

This clonotype appeared a few times. This rearrangement joins TRBV6-5 to TRBJ1-5; 8 nucleotides match TRBD1. J was trimmed by 5 bases and V by 4 bases; bases with no gene match: 4. Looked up from germline, CDR1 is MNHEY and CDR2 is SVGAGI. The CDR3 totals 14 residues. As DNA, the CDR3 is TGTGCCAGCAGTTTCAGGGGGCAGGATCAGCCCCAGCATTTT. It translates to CASSFRGQDQPQHF.

This sequence joins TRBV7-2 and TRBJ1-1; no clear D. Looked up from germline, CDR1 is SGHTA and CDR2 is FQGNSA. Trimming stripped 5 bases from V and 6 bases from J, with 10 bases between. There are 12 residues in the CDR3. The CDR3 sequence is CASSHTPAEAFF. The CDR3 DNA sequence: TGTGCCAGCAGCCATACTCCGGCTGAAGCTTTCTTT.

This clonotype came up many times. The V and J genes are TRBV7-9 and TRBJ2-6; D is ambiguous. Germline V CDR1 and CDR2: SEHNR, FQNEAQ (reference sequence). This CDR3 comprises 15 residues. V lost 5 bases, J lost 0 bases, and 8 bases lay in between. The CDR3: CASSRRVSGANVLTF. The CDR3, as DNA: TGTGCCAGCAGCCGACGGGTCTCTGGGGCCAACGTCCTGACTTTC.

This chain connects TRBV6-5 to TRBJ1-2; TRBD1 matches 9 bases. Germline CDR1 and CDR2: MNHEY and SVGAGI. V shed 0 bases, J shed 1 base, and the junction held 0 bases outside the gene matches. CDR3 length equals 15 residues. CDR3 in DNA: TGTGCCAGCAGTTACTCGGGACAGGGTAACTATGGCTACACCTTC. It encodes CASSYSGQGNYGYTF.

Regarding this clonotype: A much larger clone differs by one base, so this may be a read error. V usage is TRBV7-2 and J usage is TRBJ2-3, with D perhaps matching TRBD1 (5 bases). The germline V gene encodes CDR1 SGHTA and CDR2 FQGNSA. This CDR3 region has 15 residues. V was trimmed by 2 bases and J by 4 bases, leaving 13 bases between them. The CDR3 sequence: CASSLFDSPADTQYF. CDR3 sequence (DNA): TGTGCCAGCAGCTTATTTGACAGCCCCGCAGATACGCAGTATTTT.

This clonotype showed up many times. V gene TRBV7-6 combines with J gene TRBJ2-1, with D perhaps given as TRBD1 or TRBD2 (5 bases each). V lost 1 base and J lost 2, with 6 bases in between. The CDR3 has 14 residues. Germline CDR1 SGHVS, CDR2 FNYEAQ. The CDR3 spells CASSLGGTYNEQFF. CDR3 sequence (DNA): TGTGCCAGCAGCTTAGGGGGGACCTACAATGAGCAGTTCTTC.

V and J are TRBV7-2 and TRBJ2-5; D perhaps matches TRBD2 (6 bases). There are 13 residues in the CDR3. The V and J ends lost 5 bases and 3 bases respectively, with 10 bases between them. Germline-derived CDR1 and CDR2 are SGHTA and FQGNSA. This CDR3 is CASSIRTKETQYF. CDR3 DNA sequence: TGTGCCAGCAGCATCCGGACTAAAGAGACCCAGTACTTC.

J is TRBJ2-7 and V is TRBV7-6; 7 nucleotides agree with TRBD1. With V trimmed by 5 bases and J by 2 bases, 9 bases remained unmatched. The CDR3 extends over 15 amino acids. The germline V gene encodes CDR1 SGHVS and CDR2 FNYEAQ. CDR3 protein: CASSPVEGQAYEQYF. The DNA of the CDR3 is TGTGCCAGCAGCCCCGTCGAAGGACAGGCCTACGAGCAGTACTTC.

V is TRBV11-1 and J is TRBJ1-3, with 10 bases that match TRBD1. CDR1 SGHAT and CDR2 FQDESV come from the germline V gene (reference sequence). J gave up 4 bases and V 2 bases, and 11 bases lay outside the gene matches. CDR3 size: 18 residues. The CDR3 protein is CASSLKSGTGEGGNTIYF. The CDR3 DNA sequence: TGTGCCAGCAGCTTAAAGTCCGGGACAGGGGAAGGCGGAAACACCATATATTTT.